This T cell receptor (beta chain) was identified during a study of OX40 agonist ivuxolimab in advanced cancers. The assay was immunoSEQ multiplex PCR, and TCRdb's table has in-frame clones only and misses some. The sample has 65,000 or so clones, around 88% seen once. Trimming shortened V by 4 bases and J by 4 bases, and 11 bases separated the two germline ends. Germline CDR1 reads LNHDA; CDR2 reads SQIVND (reference sequence). There are 14 residues in the CDR3. The rearrangement uses TRBV19 and TRBJ1-5, with D tentatively TRBD1 (5 bases). Sequencing used CD4+ or CD8+ T cells sorted from blood, obtained in a trial of the OX40 agonist ivuxolimab. This sequence was found in an adult with an advanced solid tumor such as melanoma, head and neck, liver or kidney cancer. The CDR3 DNA follows: TGTGCCAGTAGTAGGGGCAGCATAAATCAGCCCCAGCATTTT. Protein product: CASSRGSINQPQHF.